The entry that follows covers one TCR beta chain sequence. This sample stems from a study of T cell changes during pregnancy in multiple sclerosis. TCRdb's table, derived via immunoSEQ multiplex PCR, lists solely in-frame clones and lacks some. The sample records about 75,000 clones, 90% to 95% being singletons. The V gene's germline CDR1 is MDHEN and CDR2 SYDVKM. CDR3 length equals 9 residues. The clonotype was recovered from a female donor with multiple sclerosis, enrolled in a pregnancy study. The starting material was CD4+ T cells from peripheral blood mononuclear cells, obtained after pregnancy. The V gene is TRBV28, the J gene TRBJ1-2; no reliable D call. In nucleotides, the CDR3 is TGTGCTTACACCCCTGGCTACACCTTC. Encoded protein: CAYTPGYTF.